This T cell receptor beta chain stems from a study of human T cells and chemical hapten exposure. This CDR3 has 13 residues. The V segment lost 4 bases and the J segment 7 bases; nucleotides outside the gene matches: 8. Germline CDR1 reads SQVTM; CDR2 reads ANQGSEA. Concerning this clonotype itself: Its specificity is unknown.

Study-level results: Expanded TCRs formed significantly more large CDR3 similarity clusters than controls. More PT1 expanded TCRs went with higher patch test scores. The donors suffered from alopecia, so their immune response may not match that of healthy people.

Authors' processing steps: Sequenced samples showed a median of approximately 100,000 TCRs each, with counts running from around 25,000 to 690,000. TCRdb independently ran MiXCR on the RACE reads; one entry per CDR3 protein. The V and J calls were not made by the authors but by TCRdb's processing. Of about 84,000 distinct CDR3 sequences detected, 10% to 14% appear once; the ten largest clones hold around 3.7%. Noted time point: patch test 3, about 24 weeks after DPC sensitization. Treatment of the sample: therapeutic diphenylcyclopropenone sensitization with weekly scalp DPC. Here the sequenced sample was whole blood, taken in connection with sensitization to the hapten diphenylcyclopropenone (DPC). This TCR was sampled from a woman between 50 and 59 years old with alopecia areata. Some clones in this sample may be carry-over from other donors' samples. The genes are TRBV29-1 and TRBJ2-5; 8 nucleotides align to TRBD2. The CDR3 sequence: CSVGVRAGGTQYF. The CDR3 coding sequence is TGCAGCGTTGGCGTCAGGGCGGGGGGGACCCAGTACTTC. Filled out from reference TRBV29-1 and TRBJ2-5, the complete variable domain reads SAVISQKPSRDICQRGTSLTIQCQVDSQVTMMFWYRQQPGQSLTLIATANQGSEATYESGFVIDKFPISRPNLTFSTLTVSNMSPEDSSIYLCSVGVRAGGTQYFGPGTRLLVL.